The 19 T cell receptor beta chains listed next were all sequenced from one sample in a study of metastatic and nonmetastatic thyroid tumors. Thyroid surgery took place with no prior treatment in any patient. TCRdb re-called the PCR reads with MiXCR. The sample shows over 7,500 clones, approximately 27% of them seen only once. The sequenced sample was adjacent normal tissue. All receptors derive from a female donor with papillary thyroid cancer or a benign thyroid nodule (not recorded which). Some clones in this sample may be carry-over from other donors' samples.

The chain recombines TRBV6-1 with TRBJ1-4; perhaps TRBD1 as D (6 bases). The CDR3 sequence is 15 residues long. The V end was cut by 5 bases, the J end by 4 bases, with 14 bases between. Germline-derived CDR1 and CDR2 are MNHNS and SASEGT. In DNA form, the CDR3 reads TGTGCCAGCAGTCCCGGACAGTCCCATAATGAAAAACTGTTTTTT. Its translation: CASSPGQSHNEKLFF.

This clone was seen only a few times. This chain uses TRBV6-6 with TRBJ1-1; possibly TRBD1 for D (5 bases). The CDR3 extends over 14 amino acids. Per the germline V gene, CDR1 is MNHNY and CDR2 is SVGAGI (reference sequence). Trimming left V 2 bases short and J 3 bases short, with 10 bases between. The CDR3 DNA sequence: TGTGCCAGCAGTTACGGGGGTTTGGACACTGAAGCTTTCTTT. This sequence encodes CASSYGGLDTEAFF.

This clone was counted only a few times. CDR3: CASGDRSPRWFGGYTF. In DNA form, the CDR3 reads TGTGCCAGCGGAGACAGGAGCCCGCGGTGGTTTGGTGGCTACACCTTC. The gene calls are TRBV6-1 and TRBJ1-2; TRBD1 is a possible D gene (6 bases). V shed 8 bases and J shed 7 bases, with 26 bases lying between them. The germline V gene encodes CDR1 MNHNS and CDR2 SASEGT. The CDR3 totals 16 residues.

This clone was counted at least ten times. The rearrangement uses TRBV7-9 and TRBJ1-2; D is perhaps TRBD1 (6 bases). The germline CDR1 and CDR2 sequences are SEHNR and FQNEAQ (reference sequence). CDR3 length: 14 amino acids. The V end lost 4 bases, the J end lost 4 bases, and 13 bases lay between the germline ends. CDR3 DNA: TGTGCCAGCAGCTACAACCCGGACAGCTATGGCTACACCTTC. This encodes CASSYNPDSYGYTF.

Sample share makes this clone large (0.1 to 1%). The CDR3 DNA sequence: TGTGCCAGCAGTGAATATAGGGGTGGCACTGAAGCTTTCTTT. This encodes CASSEYRGGTEAFF. The rearrangement uses TRBV6-1 and TRBJ1-1; D possibly corresponds to TRBD1 (5 bases). Germline V gives CDR1 MNHNS, CDR2 SASEGT. CDR3 length equals 14 residues. V was pared by 2 bases and J by 4 bases, with 11 bases between.

This clone was observed many times. V gene TRBV10-1 combines with J gene TRBJ2-3; a weak D match, TRBD2 (5 bases). Trimming cost V 3 bases and J 2 bases, with 12 bases left between them. The CDR3 has 15 residues. Germline V lookup: CDR1 WNHNN, CDR2 SYGVQD (reference sequence). CDR3 protein: CASSEYSEATDTQYF. The CDR3 DNA reads as TGCGCCAGCAGTGAATATAGCGAGGCCACAGATACGCAGTATTTT.

This clone was seen more than once but under ten times. The chain has TRBV11-3 and TRBJ1-1; TRBD1 agrees at 7 bases. Trimming removed 5 bases from V and 1 base from J; junction bases left unmatched: 10. This CDR3 has 16 residues. Germline CDR1 SGHNT, CDR2 YENEEA. CDR3 coding DNA: TGTGCCAGCAGCCCCGTGGACAGGCGATGGAACACTGAAGCTTTCTTT. It translates to CASSPVDRRWNTEAFF. The whole variable domain, remainder taken from reference TRBV11-3 and TRBJ1-1, is EAGVVQSPRYKIIEKKQPVAFWCNPISGHNTLYWYLQNLGQGPELLIRYENEEAVDDSQLPKDRFSAERLKGVDSTLKIQPAELGDSAVYLCASSPVDRRWNTEAFFGQGTRLTVV.

This clone counts as large. As DNA, the CDR3 is TGTGCCAGCACCCGAGTGGGGAGTGGAAACACCATATATTTT. Its translation: CASTRVGSGNTIYF. The V and J genes are TRBV6-1 and TRBJ1-3; D unresolved. V was trimmed by 7 bases and J by 3 bases, leaving 13 bases between them. This CDR3 is built from 14 residues. Germline assignment: CDR1 MNHNS and CDR2 SASEGT.

This clone was found a few times. This sequence joins TRBV6-1 and TRBJ1-2, with 7 bases aligning to TRBD1. The length of the CDR3 is 13 residues. The V gene's germline CDR1 is MNHNS and CDR2 SASEGT. Trimming at V came to 3 bases and at J to 4 bases, leaving 2 bases not matched to a gene. This CDR3 reads CASSDRDSYGYTF. In DNA form, the CDR3 reads TGTGCCAGCAGTGACCGGGACAGCTATGGCTACACCTTC.

By frequency in the sample, this clone is medium-sized. In DNA, the CDR3 is TGTGCCAGCAGCATCTCCGGGAGGGTCGGTTCACCCCTCCACTTT. It encodes CASSISGRVGSPLHF. This chain links TRBV7-6 with TRBJ1-6; D is ambiguous. The CDR3 is 15 residues long. Per the germline V gene, CDR1 is SGHVS and CDR2 is FNYEAQ. The V end lost 5 bases, the J end lost 9 bases, and 17 bases lay between the germline ends.

Relative to its sample, this clone is medium-sized. The gene calls are TRBV2 and TRBJ2-1, with 9 positions matching TRBD2. The CDR3 loop spans 12 amino acids. CDR1 SNHLY and CDR2 FYNNEI come from the germline V gene. V gave up 8 bases and J gave up 9 bases; unmatched junction bases: 5. The CDR3 DNA sequence: TGTGCCAGCCTTGGAGCGGGGGGTGAGCAGTTCTTC. Protein: CASLGAGGEQFF.

V usage is TRBV6-1 and J usage is TRBJ2-7; no clear D. CDR1 MNHNS and CDR2 SASEGT come from the germline V gene. The CDR3 runs 13 residues. Trimming pared 5 bases from V and 3 bases from J, leaving 11 bases between. The CDR3 loop reads CASSSPPLYEQYF. The CDR3 coding sequence is TGTGCCAGCAGTTCCCCGCCCCTCTACGAGCAGTACTTC.

By share, this clone counts as medium-sized. The junction departs from germline at one end; a sequencing error may be responsible. The chain combines TRBV6-4 with TRBJ2-1, with 11 bases matching TRBD1. Germline values: CDR1 MRHNA, CDR2 SNTAGT. The CDR3 length is 14 residues. The CDR3 spells CASSEEGTGGEKFF. Written as DNA, the CDR3 is TGTGCCAGCAGTGAAGAAGGGACAGGGGGTGAGAAGTTCTTC.

This clone was observed a few times. The chain combines TRBV7-9 with TRBJ2-2, with D tentatively TRBD1 (6 bases). CDR1 SEHNR and CDR2 FQNEAQ come from the germline V gene (reference sequence). This CDR3 region has 15 residues. Trimming left V 6 bases short and J 8 bases short, with 19 bases between. CDR3 bases: TGTGCCAGCAGGCCGTTACAGGGATCGGCGGGGGAGCTGTTTTTT. This translates into CASRPLQGSAGELFF.

As to this clone: No conserved phenylalanine or tryptophan is present at the end of the CDR3, so a read error is the likely explanation. The DNA is omitted, as the CDR3 cannot be located on it reliably, and the CDR3 follows TCRdb's listing. This rearrangement joins TRBV14 to TRBJ2-5. Looked up from germline, CDR1 is SGHDN and CDR2 is FVKESK. The CDR3 length is 9 residues, termini included. The CDR3 here is CASSLYPDL.

The chain uses TRBV7-2 and TRBJ2-7; 8 nucleotides agree with TRBD2. The trim removed 1 base at V and 7 bases at J, leaving 3 bases unmatched. Per germline, CDR1 SGHTA and CDR2 FQGNSA. This CDR3 is 13 amino acids long. The CDR3 bases are TGTGCCAGCAGCTTAGGCGGGAGGAGTGAGCAGTACTTC. It translates to CASSLGGRSEQYF. Drawing the rest from reference TRBV7-2 and TRBJ2-7, the complete variable domain is GAGVSQSPSNKVTEKGKDVELRCDPISGHTALYWYRQSLGQGLEFLIYFQGNSAPDKSGLPSDRFSAERTGGSVSTLTIQRTQQEDSAVYLCASSLGGRSEQYFGPGTRLTVT.

This clone showed up many times. The chain joins TRBV12-3 or TRBV12-4 to TRBJ1-3; possibly TRBD1 for D (6 bases). The length of the CDR3 is 14 residues. Deletions cut 3 bases from V and 8 bases from J, with 14 bases between. CDR3 nucleotide sequence: TGTGCCAGCAGTTTGGCGGGGGCCGCGCACACCATATATTTT. It is translated as CASSLAGAAHTIYF.

In DNA form, the CDR3 reads TGCGCCAGCAGCCAAGAGCCCCGAGTTGGAGAGACCCAGTACTTC. Its translation is CASSQEPRVGETQYF. This chain links TRBV4-1 with TRBJ2-5; the D is unclear. Germline values: CDR1 MGHRA, CDR2 YSYEKL. The CDR3 is made up of 15 amino acids. Deletions cut 0 bases from V and 4 bases from J, with 12 bases between.

This clone was counted at least ten times. This chain connects TRBV10-2 to TRBJ1-1; TRBD1 is a possible D gene (5 bases). The CDR3 totals 15 residues. V was pared by 4 bases and J by 5 bases, with 17 bases between. Germline loops: CDR1 WSHSY, CDR2 SAAADI. The CDR3: CASSGSTGPGTEAFF. CDR3 DNA: TGCGCCAGCAGTGGAAGCACGGGACCGGGGACTGAAGCTTTCTTT.